This T cell receptor (beta chain) was recovered during a study of T cell responses to AZD1222 COVID-19 vaccine. Points from the study as a whole: The peak T cell response came first, and repertoires were sampled only after it.

This clone was seen once. The antigen remains unidentified. The data were produced by immunoSEQ multiplex PCR, yet TCRdb's version contains in-frame clones alone and is incomplete. Of 95,000 to 100,000 clones listed, about nine tenths were seen once; the top ten hold roughly 15%. J lost 4 bases, V lost 4 bases, and 12 bases had no gene match. CDR1 is LNHNV, CDR2 YYDKDF, per germline (reference sequence). There are 18 residues in the CDR3. J is TRBJ2-7 and V is TRBV15; 14 bases agree with TRBD2. This TCR derives from an adult who received the AZD1222 COVID-19 vaccine. The material was peripheral blood, obtained 28 days after the second AZD1222 dose. The CDR3 is CATSTSPGLAGDRYEQYF. The CDR3 region has the DNA TGTGCCACCAGCACCTCACCGGGACTAGCGGGAGATAGGTACGAGCAGTACTTC.